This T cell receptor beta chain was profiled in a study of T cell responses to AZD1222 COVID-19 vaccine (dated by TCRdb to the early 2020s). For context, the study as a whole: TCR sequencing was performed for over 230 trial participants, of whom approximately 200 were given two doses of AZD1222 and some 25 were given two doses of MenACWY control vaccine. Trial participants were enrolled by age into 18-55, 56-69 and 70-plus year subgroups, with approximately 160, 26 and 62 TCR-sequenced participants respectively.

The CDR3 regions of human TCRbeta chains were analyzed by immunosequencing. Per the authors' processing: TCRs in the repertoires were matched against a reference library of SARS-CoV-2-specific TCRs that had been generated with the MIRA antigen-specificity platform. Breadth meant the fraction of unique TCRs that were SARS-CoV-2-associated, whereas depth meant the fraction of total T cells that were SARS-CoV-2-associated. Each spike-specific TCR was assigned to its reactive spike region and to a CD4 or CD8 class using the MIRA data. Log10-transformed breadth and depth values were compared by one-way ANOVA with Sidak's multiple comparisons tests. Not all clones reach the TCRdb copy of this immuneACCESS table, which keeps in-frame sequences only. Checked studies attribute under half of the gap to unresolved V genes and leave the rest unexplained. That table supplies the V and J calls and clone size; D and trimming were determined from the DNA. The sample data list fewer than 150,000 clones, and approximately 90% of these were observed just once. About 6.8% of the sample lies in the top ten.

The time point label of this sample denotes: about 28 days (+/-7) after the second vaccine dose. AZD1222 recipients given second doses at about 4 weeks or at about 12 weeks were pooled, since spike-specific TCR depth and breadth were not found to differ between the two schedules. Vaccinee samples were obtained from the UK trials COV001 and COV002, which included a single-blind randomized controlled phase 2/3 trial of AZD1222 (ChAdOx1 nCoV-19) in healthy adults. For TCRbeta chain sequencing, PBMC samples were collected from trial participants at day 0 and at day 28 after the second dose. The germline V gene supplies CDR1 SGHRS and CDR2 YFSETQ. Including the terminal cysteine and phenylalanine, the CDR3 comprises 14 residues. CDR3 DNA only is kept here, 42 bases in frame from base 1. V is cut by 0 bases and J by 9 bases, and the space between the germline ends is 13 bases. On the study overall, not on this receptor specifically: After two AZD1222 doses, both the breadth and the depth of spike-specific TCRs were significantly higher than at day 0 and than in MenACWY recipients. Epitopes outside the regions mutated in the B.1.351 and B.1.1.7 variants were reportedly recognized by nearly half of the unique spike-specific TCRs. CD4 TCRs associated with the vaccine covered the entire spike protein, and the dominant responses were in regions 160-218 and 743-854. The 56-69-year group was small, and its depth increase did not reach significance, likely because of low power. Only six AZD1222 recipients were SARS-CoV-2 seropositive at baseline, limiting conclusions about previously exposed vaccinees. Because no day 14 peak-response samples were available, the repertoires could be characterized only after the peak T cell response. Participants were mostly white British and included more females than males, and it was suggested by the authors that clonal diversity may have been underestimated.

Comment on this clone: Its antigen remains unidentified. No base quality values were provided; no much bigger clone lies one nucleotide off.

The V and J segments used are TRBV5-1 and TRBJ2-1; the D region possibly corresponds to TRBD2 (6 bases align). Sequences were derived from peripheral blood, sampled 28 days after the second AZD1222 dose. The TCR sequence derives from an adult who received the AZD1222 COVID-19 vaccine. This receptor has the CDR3 CASSLAVGTREQFF. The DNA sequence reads TGCGCCAGCAGCTTGGCCGTCGGGACTCGTGAGCAGTTCTTC.